This entry is about one T cell receptor beta chain. Its target is unknown. Germline assignment: CDR1 SGDLS and CDR2 YYNGEE. This CDR3 is 15 amino acids long. The ends were cut back, 1 base at V and 0 bases at J, with 8 bases in the middle. PCR employed 60 Vbeta and 13 Jbeta primers. The table came from immunoSEQ multiplex PCR; TCRdb's copy has only in-frame clones and leaves some out. The sample gives about 130,000 clones, around 73% of which show up once; about 1.5% is in the top ten. The data stem from a study of cytomegalovirus exposure and HLA in healthy donors. Overall study findings and caveats: Later analysis identified 15,000 to 20,000 TCR beta sequences associated with HLA alleles, using a false discovery rate threshold of 0.05. Immune exposure information available was restricted to CMV serostatus.

Sequencing was carried out using PBMCs. The V call is TRBV9, the J call TRBJ2-1; D uncertain. This sequence originates from a female donor in good health and CMV-seronegative. The CDR3 bases are TGTGCCAGCAGCGTATCGAGTAGCTCCTACAATGAGCAGTTCTTC. The encoded protein is CASSVSSSSYNEQFF.